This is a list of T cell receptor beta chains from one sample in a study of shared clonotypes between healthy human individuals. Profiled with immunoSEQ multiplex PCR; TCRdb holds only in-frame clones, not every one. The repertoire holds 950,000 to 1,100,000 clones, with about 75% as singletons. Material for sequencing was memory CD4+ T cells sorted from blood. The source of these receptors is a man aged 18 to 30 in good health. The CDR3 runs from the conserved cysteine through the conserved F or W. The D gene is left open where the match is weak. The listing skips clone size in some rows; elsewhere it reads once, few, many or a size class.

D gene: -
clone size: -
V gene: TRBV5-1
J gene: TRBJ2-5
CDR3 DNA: TGCGCCAGCAGCCTACAGGAGAAAGAGACCCAGTACTTC
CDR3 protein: CASSLQEKETQYF

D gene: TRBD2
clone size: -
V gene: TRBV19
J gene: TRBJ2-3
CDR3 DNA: TGTGCCAGTGCTAGCGGGGACACAGATACGCAGTATTTT
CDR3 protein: CASASGDTDTQYF

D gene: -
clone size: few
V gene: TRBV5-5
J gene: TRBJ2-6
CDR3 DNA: TGTGCCAGCAGCTTGAATCGAAATGGGGCCAACGTCCTGACTTTC
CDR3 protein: CASSLNRNGANVLTF

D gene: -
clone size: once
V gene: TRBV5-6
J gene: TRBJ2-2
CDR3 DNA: TGTGCCAGCAGCTCGTGGGGCAAAGGGGTGAACACCGGGGAGCTGTTTTTT
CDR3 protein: CASSSWGKGVNTGELFF

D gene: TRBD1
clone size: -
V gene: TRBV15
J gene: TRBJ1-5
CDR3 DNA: TGTGCCACCAGCGACCGACAGGGGGTCAATCAGCCCCAGCATTTT
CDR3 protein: CATSDRQGVNQPQHF

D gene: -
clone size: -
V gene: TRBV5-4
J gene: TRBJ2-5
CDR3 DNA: TGTGCCAGCAGCTTGAGGGGCAGGAGTAGGGAGACCCAGTACTTC
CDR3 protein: CASSLRGRSRETQYF

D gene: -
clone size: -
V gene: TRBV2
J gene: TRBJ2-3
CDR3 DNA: TGTGCCACCGACAGGGGAGCGGGGGAAGATACGCAGTATTTT
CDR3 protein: CATDRGAGEDTQYF

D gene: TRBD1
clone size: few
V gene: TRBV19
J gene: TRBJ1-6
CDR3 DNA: TGTGCCAGTTCCGGGACAGAGGGATCACCCCTCCACTTT
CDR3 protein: CASSGTEGSPLHF

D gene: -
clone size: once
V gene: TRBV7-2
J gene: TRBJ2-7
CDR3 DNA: TGTGCCAGCAGCTTACGCCGCGGCGCGGTTGAGCAGTACTTC
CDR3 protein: CASSLRRGAVEQYF

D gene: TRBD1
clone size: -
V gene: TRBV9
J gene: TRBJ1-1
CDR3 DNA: TGTGCCAGCAGCGCGACCGGGACAGGGATGACCACTGAAGCTTTCTTT
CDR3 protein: CASSATGTGMTTEAFF

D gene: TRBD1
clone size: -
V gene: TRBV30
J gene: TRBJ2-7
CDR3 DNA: TGTGCCTGGGGGACAGGGTCCGGCGAGCAGTACTTC
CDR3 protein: CAWGTGSGEQYF

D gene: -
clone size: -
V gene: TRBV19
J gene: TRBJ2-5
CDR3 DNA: TGTGCCAGTAGTATAGGACGGGCAGGGAGAGAGACCCAGTACTTC
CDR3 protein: CASSIGRAGRETQYF

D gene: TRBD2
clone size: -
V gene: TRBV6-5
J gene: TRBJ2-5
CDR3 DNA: TGTGCCAGCGGACTAGCGGGACGGGAGACCCAGTACTTC
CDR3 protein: CASGLAGRETQYF

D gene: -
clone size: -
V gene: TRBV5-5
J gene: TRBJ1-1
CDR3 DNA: TGTGCCAGCAGCTTGGCTCCAGGGAACACTGAAGCTTTCTTT
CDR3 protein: CASSLAPGNTEAFF

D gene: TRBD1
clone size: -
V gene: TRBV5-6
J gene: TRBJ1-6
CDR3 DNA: TGTGCCAGCAGCTTGGCGGGACAGGCTATAAATTCCCCCCTCCACTTT
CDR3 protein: CASSLAGQAINSPLHF

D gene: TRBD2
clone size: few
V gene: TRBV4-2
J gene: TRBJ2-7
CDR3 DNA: TGTGCCAGCAGCGAGACTAGCGGATCCTACGAGCAGTACTTC
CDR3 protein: CASSETSGSYEQYF

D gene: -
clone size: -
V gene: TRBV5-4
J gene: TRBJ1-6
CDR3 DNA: TGTGCCATCCCTGGGGCGGGTGAGAATTCACCCCTCCACTTT
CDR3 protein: CAIPGAGENSPLHF

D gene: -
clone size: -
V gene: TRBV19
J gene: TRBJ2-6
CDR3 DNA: TGTGCCAGCACTTGGATCTCTGGGGCCAACGTCCTGACTTTC
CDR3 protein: CASTWISGANVLTF

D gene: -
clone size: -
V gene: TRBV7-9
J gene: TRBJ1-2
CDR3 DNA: TGTGCCAGCAGCTTGGGTGGGGGAAAAGGCTACACCTTC
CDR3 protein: CASSLGGGKGYTF

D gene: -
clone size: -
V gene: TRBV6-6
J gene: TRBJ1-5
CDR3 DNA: TGTGCCAGCAGTAGTGGGGGCGCCCATCAGCCCCAGCATTTT
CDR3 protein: CASSSGGAHQPQHF

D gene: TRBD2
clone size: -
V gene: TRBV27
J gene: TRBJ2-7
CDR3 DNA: TGTGCCAGCAGCTCGATTCTAGCGGGGCTTTACGAGCAGTACTTC
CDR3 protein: CASSSILAGLYEQYF

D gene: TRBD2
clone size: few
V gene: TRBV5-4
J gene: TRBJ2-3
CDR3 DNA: TGTGCCAGCAGCTTGAACGCTAGCGGGACCCCTAGCACAGATACGCAGTATTTT
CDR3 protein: CASSLNASGTPSTDTQYF

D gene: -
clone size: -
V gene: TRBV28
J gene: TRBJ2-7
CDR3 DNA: TGTGCCAGCAGCCCCTCGGACGGGAGCTCCTACGAGCAGTACTTC
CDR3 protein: CASSPSDGSSYEQYF

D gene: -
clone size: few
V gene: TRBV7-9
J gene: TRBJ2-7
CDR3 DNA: TGTGCCAGCAGCTTTTCTCACCCTACATTTGAGAGGCATCCCTACGAGCAGTACTTC
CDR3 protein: CASSFSHPTFERHPYEQYF

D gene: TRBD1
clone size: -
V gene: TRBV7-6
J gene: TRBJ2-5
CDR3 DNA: TGTGCCAGCAGCTTAGCGCCTTTGGGACAGGGTGAGACCCAGTACTTC
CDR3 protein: CASSLAPLGQGETQYF

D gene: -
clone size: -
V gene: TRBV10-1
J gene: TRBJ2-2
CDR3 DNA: TGCGCCAGCAGCCCAGGGACGAACACCGGGGAGCTGTTTTTT
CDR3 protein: CASSPGTNTGELFF

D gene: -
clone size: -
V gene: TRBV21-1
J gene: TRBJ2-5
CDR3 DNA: TGTGCCAGCAGCAAAGGGCACACATGGGACAGGGGGCGCGAGGAGACCCAGTACTTC
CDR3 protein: CASSKGHTWDRGREETQYF

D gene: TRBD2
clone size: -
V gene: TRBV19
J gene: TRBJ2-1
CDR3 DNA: TGTGCCAGTAGTATTAATGACCGGGCGGGAGTCCCCCGGAACAATGAGCAGTTCTTC
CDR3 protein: CASSINDRAGVPRNNEQFF

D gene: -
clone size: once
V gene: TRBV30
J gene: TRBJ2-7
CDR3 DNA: TGTGCCTGGAGGGGGGAGTACGAGCAGTACTTC
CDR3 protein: CAWRGEYEQYF

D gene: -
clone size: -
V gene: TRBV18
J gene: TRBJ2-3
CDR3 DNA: TGTGCCAGCTCCGTGAGCACCCAGGGCGCAGGATTCACAGATACGCAGTATTTT
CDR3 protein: CASSVSTQGAGFTDTQYF

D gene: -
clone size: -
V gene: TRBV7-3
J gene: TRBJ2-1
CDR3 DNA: TGTGCCAGCAGCTTAAACGGGGGAGATGGGCAGTTCTTC
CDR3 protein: CASSLNGGDGQFF

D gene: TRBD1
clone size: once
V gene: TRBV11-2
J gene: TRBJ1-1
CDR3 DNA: TGTGCCAGCAGTCCCACACAGGGGTGGGGAAGCCCTGAAGCTTTCTTT
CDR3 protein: CASSPTQGWGSPEAFF

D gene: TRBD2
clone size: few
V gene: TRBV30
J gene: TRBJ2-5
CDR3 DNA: TGTGCCGTCAGCGGGAATCGAGGAGAGACCCAGTACTTC
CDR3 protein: CAVSGNRGETQYF

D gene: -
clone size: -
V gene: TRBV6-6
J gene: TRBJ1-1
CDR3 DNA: TGTGCCAGCAGTTACGGGGCGCTGAACACTGAAGCTTTCTTT
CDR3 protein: CASSYGALNTEAFF

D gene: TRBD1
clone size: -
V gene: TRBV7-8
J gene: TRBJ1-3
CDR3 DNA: TGTGCCAGCAGCCCTATGGACAGGGTTGAGGGAAACACCATATATTTT
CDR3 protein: CASSPMDRVEGNTIYF

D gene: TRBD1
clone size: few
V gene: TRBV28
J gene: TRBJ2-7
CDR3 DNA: TGTGCCAGCAGTTTATGGACAGGGGACTACGAGCAGTACTTC
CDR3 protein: CASSLWTGDYEQYF

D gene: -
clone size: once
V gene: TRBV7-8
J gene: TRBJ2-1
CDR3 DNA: TGTGCCAGCAGCTTAGGAGCGTACAATGAGCAGTTCTTC
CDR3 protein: CASSLGAYNEQFF

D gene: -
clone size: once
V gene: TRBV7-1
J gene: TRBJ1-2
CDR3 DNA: TGTGCCAGCAGCTTCGACAGGCCCAACTATGGCTACACCTTC
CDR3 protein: CASSFDRPNYGYTF

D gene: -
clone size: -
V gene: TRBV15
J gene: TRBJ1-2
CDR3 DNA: TGTGCCACCAGCAGGGAGGGGGTTCTGAGGGGCTACACCTTC
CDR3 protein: CATSREGVLRGYTF

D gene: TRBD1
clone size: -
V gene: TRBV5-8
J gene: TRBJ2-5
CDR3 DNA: TGTGCCAGCAGCTTGGAGGGGGCGTACCAAGAGACCCAGTACTTC
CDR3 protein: CASSLEGAYQETQYF

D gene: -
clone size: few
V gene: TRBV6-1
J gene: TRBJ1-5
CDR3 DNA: TGTGCCAGCAGTTCGGACAGACGTCAGCCCCAGCATTTT
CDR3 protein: CASSSDRRQPQHF

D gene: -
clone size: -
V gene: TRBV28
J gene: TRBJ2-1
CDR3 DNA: TGTGCCAGCAGTTTGGGAGAATTCTACAATGAGCAGTTCTTC
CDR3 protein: CASSLGEFYNEQFF

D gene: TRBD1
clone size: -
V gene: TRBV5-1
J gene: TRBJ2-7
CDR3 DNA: TGCGCCAGCAGCGGACAGGGGCCCTCCTACGAGCAGTACTTC
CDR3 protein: CASSGQGPSYEQYF

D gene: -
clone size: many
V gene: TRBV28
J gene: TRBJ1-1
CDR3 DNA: TGTGCCAGCTGGGGGGGGCGCCGAGAAGCTTTCTTT
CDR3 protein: CASWGGRREAFF

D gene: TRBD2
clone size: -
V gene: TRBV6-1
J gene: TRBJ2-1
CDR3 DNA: TGTGCCAGCAGTGAAGCCTCCGGGACTAGCGGGATCTTC
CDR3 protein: CASSEASGTSGIF

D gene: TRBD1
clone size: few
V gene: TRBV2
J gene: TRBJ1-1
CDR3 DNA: TGTGCCAGCCGGACCGGGACAGGGGCCACTGAAGCTTTCTTT
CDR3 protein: CASRTGTGATEAFF